A selection of T cell receptor beta chains follows, all from one sample in a study of beta chain features in type 1 diabetes. Repertoires were generated with immunoSEQ multiplex PCR, while TCRdb's copy carries only in-frame clones and drops some. The repertoire includes about 52,000 clones, roughly 40% of them detected once, and over 1.1% sits in the top ten. The sequenced sample was Tregs from blood. Every receptor here comes from a man under 40 with type 1 diabetes. Both conserved end residues are part of each CDR3. The D gene is left open where the match is weak. Some rows mark clone size as missing; the rest say once, few, many or name a class of expanded clone.

J gene: TRBJ2-7; V gene: TRBV19; clone size: NA; D gene: TRBD1; CDR3 protein: CASRSAGTGQYEQYF; CDR3 DNA: TGTGCCAGTAGGAGTGCGGGGACAGGGCAATACGAGCAGTACTTC
J gene: TRBJ2-1; V gene: TRBV7-9; clone size: once; D gene: NA; CDR3 protein: CASSRAAGSYNEQFF; CDR3 DNA: TGTGCCAGCAGCCGAGCGGCAGGATCCTACAATGAGCAGTTCTTC
J gene: TRBJ1-2; V gene: TRBV4-1; clone size: NA; D gene: NA; CDR3 protein: CASSQDTSPLRGGYTF; CDR3 DNA: TGCGCCAGCAGCCAAGATACTAGCCCCCTTCGCGGAGGCTACACCTTC
J gene: TRBJ2-5; V gene: TRBV5-1; clone size: few; D gene: TRBD2; CDR3 protein: CASSPGLAGDLETQYF; CDR3 DNA: TGCGCCAGCAGCCCCGGACTAGCGGGAGATTTGGAGACCCAGTACTTC
J gene: TRBJ2-7; V gene: TRBV6-5; clone size: NA; D gene: NA; CDR3 protein: CASSYQGTRSYEQYF; CDR3 DNA: TGTGCCAGCAGTTACCAGGGGACACGTTCCTACGAGCAGTACTTC
J gene: TRBJ1-5; V gene: TRBV6-5; clone size: NA; D gene: NA; CDR3 protein: CASRGHRVNQPQHF; CDR3 DNA: TGTGCCAGCAGGGGACACAGGGTCAATCAGCCCCAGCATTTT
J gene: TRBJ2-1; V gene: TRBV5-1; clone size: NA; D gene: TRBD2; CDR3 protein: CASSLDPSGSYNEQFF; CDR3 DNA: TGCGCCAGCAGCTTGGATCCTAGCGGTAGTTACAATGAGCAGTTCTTC
J gene: TRBJ2-2; V gene: TRBV11-2; clone size: few; D gene: TRBD1; CDR3 protein: CASSRDSSGELFF; CDR3 DNA: TGTGCCAGCAGCCGGGACAGCTCCGGGGAGCTGTTTTTT
J gene: TRBJ2-7; V gene: TRBV18; clone size: NA; D gene: TRBD1; CDR3 protein: CASSPNRDSEQYF; CDR3 DNA: TGTGCCAGCTCACCAAACCGGGACAGCGAGCAGTACTTC
J gene: TRBJ2-7; V gene: TRBV7-8; clone size: NA; D gene: TRBD2; CDR3 protein: CASSRRGTSGVKPDPGEQYF; CDR3 DNA: TGTGCCAGCAGCCGTCGTGGGACTAGCGGGGTCAAACCTGATCCAGGCGAGCAGTACTTC
J gene: TRBJ1-1; V gene: TRBV5-4; clone size: NA; D gene: TRBD1; CDR3 protein: CASSRWDRGTAGLAFF; CDR3 DNA: TGTGCCAGCAGCCGTTGGGACAGGGGCACCGCGGGATTAGCTTTCTTT
J gene: TRBJ2-1; V gene: TRBV5-1; clone size: few; D gene: NA; CDR3 protein: CASSEEDTYNEQFF; CDR3 DNA: TGCGCCAGCTCCGAAGAAGACACTTACAATGAGCAGTTCTTC
J gene: TRBJ2-1; V gene: TRBV6-1; clone size: NA; D gene: TRBD2; CDR3 protein: CASSGLAKNEQFF; CDR3 DNA: TGTGCCAGCAGTGGACTAGCCAAGAATGAGCAGTTCTTC
J gene: TRBJ1-4; V gene: TRBV5-1; clone size: NA; D gene: NA; CDR3 protein: CASSLGQVEAEKLFF; CDR3 DNA: TGCGCCAGCAGCTTGGGACAGGTTGAGGCTGAAAAACTGTTTTTT
J gene: TRBJ2-1; V gene: TRBV19; clone size: NA; D gene: NA; CDR3 protein: CASSPWTGDNEQFF; CDR3 DNA: TGTGCCAGTAGTCCCTGGACTGGAGACAATGAGCAGTTCTTC
J gene: TRBJ1-1; V gene: TRBV5-5; clone size: NA; D gene: NA; CDR3 protein: CASSHHRTVQNTEAFF; CDR3 DNA: TGTGCCAGCAGCCATCATCGGACAGTCCAGAACACTGAAGCTTTCTTT
J gene: TRBJ2-1; V gene: TRBV2; clone size: few; D gene: NA; CDR3 protein: CASSVEDSSDEQFF; CDR3 DNA: TGTGCCAGCAGTGTCGAGGACAGCTCCGATGAGCAGTTCTTC
J gene: TRBJ1-5; V gene: TRBV28; clone size: NA; D gene: NA; CDR3 protein: CASSLLNQPQHF; CDR3 DNA: TGTGCCAGCAGCCTTCTTAATCAGCCCCAGCATTTT
J gene: TRBJ2-2; V gene: TRBV7-2; clone size: NA; D gene: TRBD1; CDR3 protein: CASSLGPTGVQTGELFF; CDR3 DNA: TGTGCCAGCAGCTTAGGACCTACAGGGGTACAGACCGGGGAGCTGTTTTTT
J gene: TRBJ2-7; V gene: TRBV27; clone size: NA; D gene: NA; CDR3 protein: CASSPSARRSYEQYF; CDR3 DNA: TGTGCCAGCAGTCCCTCGGCGCGGCGCTCCTACGAGCAGTACTTC
J gene: TRBJ2-5; V gene: TRBV5-1; clone size: few; D gene: TRBD2; CDR3 protein: CASSISGRVQETQYF; CDR3 DNA: TGCGCCAGCAGCATAAGCGGGAGGGTTCAAGAGACCCAGTACTTC
J gene: TRBJ2-7; V gene: TRBV7-2; clone size: NA; D gene: TRBD1; CDR3 protein: CASSLHMPGQGNEQYF; CDR3 DNA: TGTGCCAGCAGCTTACATATGCCGGGACAGGGAAACGAGCAGTACTTC
J gene: TRBJ2-7; V gene: TRBV7-9; clone size: NA; D gene: NA; CDR3 protein: CASSLYQGIEQYF; CDR3 DNA: TGTGCCAGCAGCTTATATCAGGGGATCGAGCAGTACTTC
J gene: TRBJ2-1; V gene: TRBV7-3; clone size: NA; D gene: TRBD2; CDR3 protein: CASSHYSGSGYHEQFF; CDR3 DNA: TGTGCCAGCAGCCATTATAGCGGGAGTGGTTATCATGAGCAGTTCTTC
J gene: TRBJ2-2; V gene: TRBV11-3; clone size: NA; D gene: TRBD1; CDR3 protein: CASSLGMTGAGELFF; CDR3 DNA: TGTGCCAGCAGCTTAGGGATGACAGGGGCCGGGGAGCTGTTTTTT
J gene: TRBJ2-5; V gene: TRBV7-3; clone size: NA; D gene: TRBD2; CDR3 protein: CASSLTSGRTQYF; CDR3 DNA: TGTGCCAGCAGCCTTACTAGCGGGAGAACCCAGTACTTC
J gene: TRBJ1-2; V gene: TRBV5-1; clone size: NA; D gene: TRBD1; CDR3 protein: CASSWTGGDGYTF; CDR3 DNA: TGCGCCAGCAGCTGGACAGGGGGGGATGGCTACACCTTC
J gene: TRBJ2-7; V gene: TRBV5-6; clone size: NA; D gene: TRBD1; CDR3 protein: CASSLPGTAYEQYF; CDR3 DNA: TGTGCCAGCAGCTTGCCCGGGACAGCCTACGAGCAGTACTTC
J gene: TRBJ2-7; V gene: TRBV18; clone size: few; D gene: TRBD1; CDR3 protein: CASSLTGGVYEQYF; CDR3 DNA: TGTGCCAGCTCGTTGACAGGGGGAGTCTACGAGCAGTACTTC
J gene: TRBJ2-1; V gene: TRBV5-1; clone size: NA; D gene: TRBD2; CDR3 protein: CASNDGTILFDEQFF; CDR3 DNA: TGCGCCAGTAATGATGGGACTATCCTTTTCGATGAGCAGTTCTTC
J gene: TRBJ2-7; V gene: TRBV5-4; clone size: NA; D gene: NA; CDR3 protein: CASSFGVADSYEQYF; CDR3 DNA: TGTGCCAGCAGCTTTGGAGTAGCTGATTCCTACGAGCAGTACTTC
J gene: TRBJ2-7; V gene: TRBV6-5; clone size: few; D gene: TRBD1; CDR3 protein: CASSGQAREQYF; CDR3 DNA: TGTGCCAGCAGCGGACAGGCGCGCGAGCAGTACTTC
J gene: TRBJ2-5; V gene: TRBV29-1; clone size: NA; D gene: NA; CDR3 protein: CSVLGGEETQYF; CDR3 DNA: TGCAGCGTTCTAGGAGGGGAAGAGACCCAGTACTTC
J gene: TRBJ2-7; V gene: TRBV14; clone size: NA; D gene: NA; CDR3 protein: CASSHLTFSGLYEQYF; CDR3 DNA: TGTGCCAGCAGCCATCTAACATTTTCGGGACTCTACGAGCAGTACTTC
J gene: TRBJ2-3; V gene: TRBV6-6; clone size: few; D gene: NA; CDR3 protein: CASSYQVSGDTQYF; CDR3 DNA: TGTGCCAGCAGTTACCAGGTCAGCGGGGATACGCAGTATTTT
J gene: TRBJ1-5; V gene: TRBV6-6; clone size: few; D gene: NA; CDR3 protein: CASSYFSNQPQHF; CDR3 DNA: TGTGCCAGCAGTTACTTTTCAAATCAGCCCCAGCATTTT
J gene: TRBJ1-4; V gene: TRBV28; clone size: NA; D gene: NA; CDR3 protein: CASSLSRGAGEKLFF; CDR3 DNA: TGTGCCAGCAGTTTAAGTCGGGGGGCGGGCGAAAAACTGTTTTTT
J gene: TRBJ2-1; V gene: TRBV29-1; clone size: few; D gene: NA; CDR3 protein: CSVEPNLGLIYNEQFF; CDR3 DNA: TGCAGCGTTGAACCCAATCTGGGCCTCATTTACAATGAGCAGTTCTTC
J gene: TRBJ1-2; V gene: TRBV12-2; clone size: NA; D gene: NA; CDR3 protein: CASRSLNRHRLRNYGYTF; CDR3 DNA: TGTGCAAGTCGCTCCCTCAACCGCCACCGTCTGAGAAACTATGGCTACACCTTC
J gene: TRBJ1-5; V gene: TRBV5-1; clone size: NA; D gene: TRBD1; CDR3 protein: CASSFGGQNQPQHF; CDR3 DNA: TGCGCCAGCAGCTTTGGGGGACAGAATCAGCCCCAGCATTTT
J gene: TRBJ2-5; V gene: TRBV7-3; clone size: NA; D gene: NA; CDR3 protein: CASSLMPGQETQYF; CDR3 DNA: TGTGCCAGCAGCTTAATGCCGGGCCAAGAGACCCAGTACTTC
J gene: TRBJ2-2; V gene: TRBV7-8; clone size: NA; D gene: TRBD2; CDR3 protein: CASSAATSGRASGELFF; CDR3 DNA: TGTGCCAGCAGCGCAGCCACTAGCGGGAGGGCTAGCGGGGAGCTGTTTTTT
J gene: TRBJ2-2; V gene: TRBV18; clone size: few; D gene: TRBD1; CDR3 protein: CASSPGQGTRTGELFF; CDR3 DNA: TGTGCCAGCTCACCCGGACAGGGGACGCGTACCGGGGAGCTGTTTTTT
J gene: TRBJ1-1; V gene: TRBV6-6; clone size: NA; D gene: TRBD1; CDR3 protein: CASSQGQGNTEAFF; CDR3 DNA: TGTGCCAGCAGCCAGGGACAGGGGAACACTGAAGCTTTCTTT
J gene: TRBJ2-1; V gene: TRBV5-1; clone size: NA; D gene: TRBD1; CDR3 protein: CASSLGQGMNEQFF; CDR3 DNA: TGCGCCAGCAGCTTGGGACAGGGTATGAATGAGCAGTTCTTC
J gene: TRBJ2-5; V gene: TRBV7-8; clone size: once; D gene: TRBD2; CDR3 protein: CASTPASGIGETQYF; CDR3 DNA: TGTGCCAGCACCCCGGCTAGCGGGATCGGAGAGACCCAGTACTTC
J gene: TRBJ2-7; V gene: TRBV7-2; clone size: NA; D gene: NA; CDR3 protein: CASSLRLAYEQYF; CDR3 DNA: TGTGCCAGCAGCCTTCGACTCGCCTACGAGCAGTACTTC
J gene: TRBJ2-7; V gene: TRBV28; clone size: once; D gene: TRBD1; CDR3 protein: CASSLGQGEGSSYEQYF; CDR3 DNA: TGTGCCAGCAGTCTGGGACAGGGAGAAGGGAGCTCCTACGAGCAGTACTTC
J gene: TRBJ1-1; V gene: TRBV19; clone size: NA; D gene: TRBD1; CDR3 protein: CASRGQDTEAFF; CDR3 DNA: TGTGCCAGTAGAGGACAGGACACTGAAGCTTTCTTT